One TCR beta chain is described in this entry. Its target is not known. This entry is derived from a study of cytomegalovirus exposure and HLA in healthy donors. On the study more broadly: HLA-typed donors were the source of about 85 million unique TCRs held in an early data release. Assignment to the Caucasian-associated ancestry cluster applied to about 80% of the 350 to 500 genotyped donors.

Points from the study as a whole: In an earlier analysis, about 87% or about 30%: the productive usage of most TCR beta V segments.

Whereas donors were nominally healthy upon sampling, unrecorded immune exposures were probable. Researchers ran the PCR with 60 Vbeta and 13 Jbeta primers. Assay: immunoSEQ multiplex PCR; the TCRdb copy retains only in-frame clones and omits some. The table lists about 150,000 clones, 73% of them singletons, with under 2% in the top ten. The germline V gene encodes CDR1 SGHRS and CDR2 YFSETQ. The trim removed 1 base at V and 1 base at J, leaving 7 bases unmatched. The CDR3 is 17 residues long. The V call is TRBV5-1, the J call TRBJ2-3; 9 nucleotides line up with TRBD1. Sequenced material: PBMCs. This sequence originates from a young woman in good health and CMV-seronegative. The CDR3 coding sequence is TGCGCCAGCAGCTTGAATTCCGGGACAGGGCGCACAGATACGCAGTATTTT. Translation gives CASSLNSGTGRTDTQYF. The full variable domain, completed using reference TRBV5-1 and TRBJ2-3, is KAGVTQTPRYLIKTRGQQVTLSCSPISGHRSVSWYQQTPGQGLQFLFEYFSETQRNKGNFPGRFSGRQFSNSRSEMNVSTLELGDSALYLCASSLNSGTGRTDTQYFGPGTRLTVL.